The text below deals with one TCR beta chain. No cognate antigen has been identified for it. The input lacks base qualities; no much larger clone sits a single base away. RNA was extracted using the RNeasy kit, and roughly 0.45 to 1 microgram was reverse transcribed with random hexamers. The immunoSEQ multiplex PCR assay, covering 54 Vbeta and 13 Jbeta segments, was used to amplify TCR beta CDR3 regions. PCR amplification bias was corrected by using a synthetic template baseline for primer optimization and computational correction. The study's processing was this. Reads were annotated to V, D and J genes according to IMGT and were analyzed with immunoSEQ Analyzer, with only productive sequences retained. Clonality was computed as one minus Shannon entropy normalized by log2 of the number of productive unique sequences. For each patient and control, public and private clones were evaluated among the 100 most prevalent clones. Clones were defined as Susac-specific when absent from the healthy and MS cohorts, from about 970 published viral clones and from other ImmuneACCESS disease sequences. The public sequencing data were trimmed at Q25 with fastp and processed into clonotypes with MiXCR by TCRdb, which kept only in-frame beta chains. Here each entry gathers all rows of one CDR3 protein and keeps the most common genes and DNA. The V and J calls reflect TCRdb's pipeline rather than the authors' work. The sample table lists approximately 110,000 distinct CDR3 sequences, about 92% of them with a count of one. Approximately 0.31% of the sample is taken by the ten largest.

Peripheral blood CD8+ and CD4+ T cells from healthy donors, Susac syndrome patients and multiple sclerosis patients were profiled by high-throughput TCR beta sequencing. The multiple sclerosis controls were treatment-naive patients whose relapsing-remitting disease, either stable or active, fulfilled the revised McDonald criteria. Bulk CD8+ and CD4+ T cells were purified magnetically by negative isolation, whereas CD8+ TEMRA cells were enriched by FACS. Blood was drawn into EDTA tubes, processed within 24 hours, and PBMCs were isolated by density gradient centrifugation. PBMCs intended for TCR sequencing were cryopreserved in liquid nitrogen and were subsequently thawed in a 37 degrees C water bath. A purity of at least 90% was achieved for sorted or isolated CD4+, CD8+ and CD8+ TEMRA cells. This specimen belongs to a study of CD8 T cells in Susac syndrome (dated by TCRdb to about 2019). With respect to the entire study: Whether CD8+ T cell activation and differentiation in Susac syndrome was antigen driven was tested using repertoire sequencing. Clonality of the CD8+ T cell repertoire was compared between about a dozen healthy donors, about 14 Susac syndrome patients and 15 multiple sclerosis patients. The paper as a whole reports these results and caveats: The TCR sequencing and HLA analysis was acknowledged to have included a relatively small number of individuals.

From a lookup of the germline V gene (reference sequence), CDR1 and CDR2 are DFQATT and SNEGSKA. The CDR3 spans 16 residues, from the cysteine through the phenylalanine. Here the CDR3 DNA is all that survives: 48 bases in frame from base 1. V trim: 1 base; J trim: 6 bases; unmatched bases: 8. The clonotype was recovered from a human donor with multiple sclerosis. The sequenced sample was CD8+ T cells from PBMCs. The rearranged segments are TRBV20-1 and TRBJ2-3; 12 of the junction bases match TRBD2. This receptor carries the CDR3 CSARVLAGGPSDTQYF. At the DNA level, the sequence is TGCAGTGCTAGAGTCCTAGCGGGGGGGCCAAGTGATACGCAGTATTTT.